Sequencing of this T cell receptor (beta chain) was carried out in a study of cytotoxic CD8 clonotypes in ibrutinib-treated CLL. This table comes from immunoSEQ multiplex PCR, and its TCRdb copy is limited to in-frame clones, with some not included. Of fewer than 400,000 clones in the sample, 67% were seen once. General study points: Sustained-remission and progressing patients' sampling times differed.

From germline, CDR1 is MNHEY and CDR2 SMNVEV (reference sequence). Trimming pared 3 bases from V and 0 bases from J, leaving 6 bases between. The CDR3 is made up of 13 amino acids. Note on this clone: Its antigen is not known. The sample contains more than one DNA sequence encoding this CDR3.

This sequence originates from a human donor with chronic lymphocytic leukemia. The chain joins TRBV27 to TRBJ2-7; a possible D gene is TRBD2 (5 bases). The source material was PBMCs, sampled after 36 months of ibrutinib treatment. The CDR3 nucleotides are TGTGCCAGCAGTTTGGGAGCCTCCTACGAGCAGTACTTC. It codes for CASSLGASYEQYF.